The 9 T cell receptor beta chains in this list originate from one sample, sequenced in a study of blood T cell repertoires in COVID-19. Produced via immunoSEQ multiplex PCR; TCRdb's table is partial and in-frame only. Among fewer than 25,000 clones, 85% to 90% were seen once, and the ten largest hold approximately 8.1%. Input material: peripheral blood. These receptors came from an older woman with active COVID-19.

The CDR3 loop reads CASSLALTGGEETQYF. CDR3 DNA sequence: TGTGCCAGCAGCTTAGCGCTGACAGGGGGCGAGGAGACCCAGTACTTC. This chain connects TRBV11-1 to TRBJ2-5, with 10 bases identical to TRBD1. Germline trimming cut 0 bases from V and 5 bases from J; bases unmatched to any gene: 6. Germline V gene data show CDR1 as SGHAT and CDR2 as FQDESV (reference sequence). The length of the CDR3 is 16 residues.

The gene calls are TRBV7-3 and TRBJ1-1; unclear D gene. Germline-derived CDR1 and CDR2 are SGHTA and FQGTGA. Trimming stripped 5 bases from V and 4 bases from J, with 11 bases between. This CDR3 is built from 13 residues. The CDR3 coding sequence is TGTGCCAGCAGCCTTGACTCGACCACTGAAGCTTTCTTT. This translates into CASSLDSTTEAFF.

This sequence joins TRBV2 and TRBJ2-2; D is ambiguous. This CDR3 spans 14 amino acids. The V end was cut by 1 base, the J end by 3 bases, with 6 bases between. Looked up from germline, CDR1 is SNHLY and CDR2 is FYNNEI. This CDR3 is CASSEDRDTGELFF. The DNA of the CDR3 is TGTGCCAGCAGTGAAGACCGGGACACCGGGGAGCTGTTTTTT.

This CDR3 reads CASSLPGLAGIYEQYF. CDR3 in DNA: TGCGCCAGCAGCTTGCCGGGACTAGCGGGGATCTACGAGCAGTACTTC. V is TRBV5-1 and J is TRBJ2-7; 13 bases are shared with TRBD2. Per germline, CDR1 SGHRS and CDR2 YFSETQ. CDR3 length: 16 residues. The V gene end was trimmed by 1 base and the J gene end by 3 bases; junction bases not matched to a gene: 4.

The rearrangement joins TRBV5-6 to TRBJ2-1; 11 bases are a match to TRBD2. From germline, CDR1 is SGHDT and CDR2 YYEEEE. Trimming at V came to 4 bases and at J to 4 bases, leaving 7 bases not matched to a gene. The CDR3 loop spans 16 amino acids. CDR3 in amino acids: CASSTLAGGSYNEQFF. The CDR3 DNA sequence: TGTGCCAGCAGCACCCTAGCGGGGGGCTCATACAATGAGCAGTTCTTC.

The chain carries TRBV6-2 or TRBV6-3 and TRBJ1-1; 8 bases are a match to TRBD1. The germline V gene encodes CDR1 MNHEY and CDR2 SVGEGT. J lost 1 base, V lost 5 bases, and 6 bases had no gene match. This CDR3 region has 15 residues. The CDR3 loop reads CASSDPGQGNTEAFF. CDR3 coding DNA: TGTGCCAGCAGTGACCCCGGACAGGGGAACACTGAAGCTTTCTTT.

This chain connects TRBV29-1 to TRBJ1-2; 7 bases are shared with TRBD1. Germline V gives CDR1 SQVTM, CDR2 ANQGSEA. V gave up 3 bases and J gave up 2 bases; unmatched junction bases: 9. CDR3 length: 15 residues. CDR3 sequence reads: CSVEGRGEKNYGYTF. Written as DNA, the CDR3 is TGCAGCGTTGAGGGCAGGGGGGAAAAGAACTATGGCTACACCTTC.

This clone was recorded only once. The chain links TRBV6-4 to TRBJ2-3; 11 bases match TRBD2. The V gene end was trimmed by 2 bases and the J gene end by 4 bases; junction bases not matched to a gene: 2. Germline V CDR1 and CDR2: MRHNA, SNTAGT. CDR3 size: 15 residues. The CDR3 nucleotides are TGTGCCAGCAGTGACCGTAGCGGGGGGGCAGATACGCAGTATTTT. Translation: CASSDRSGGADTQYF.

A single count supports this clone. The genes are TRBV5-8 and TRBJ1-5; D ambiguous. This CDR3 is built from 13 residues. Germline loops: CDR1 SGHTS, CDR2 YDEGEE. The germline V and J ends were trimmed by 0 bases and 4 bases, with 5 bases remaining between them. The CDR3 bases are TGTGCCAGCAGCTTGGATCGGAATCAGCCCCAGCATTTT. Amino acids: CASSLDRNQPQHF.